This TCR beta chain stems from a study of cytomegalovirus exposure and HLA in healthy donors. Method: immunoSEQ multiplex PCR; TCRdb's copy keeps in-frame clones and lacks some. This table has 200,000 to 250,000 clones, roughly 88% appearing once. The CDR3 extends over 14 amino acids. V shed 4 bases, J shed 2 bases, and the junction held 7 bases outside the gene matches. The V gene's germline CDR1 is GTSNPN and CDR2 SVGIG (reference sequence). The sequenced material came from PBMCs. The TCR comes from a woman aged 18-35 years in good health and CMV-seronegative. The chain is built from TRBV30 and TRBJ2-7, with 8 bases fitting TRBD1. For the CDR3, the DNA is TGTGCCTGGACCTCCGGGACAGGAGCCTACGAGCAGTACTTC. It yields the protein CAWTSGTGAYEQYF.